The entry below describes one T cell receptor beta chain. Its matching antigen is unknown. This could be a read error, since a much larger clone is one nucleotide away. TCRdb reprocessed the 5' RACE reads via MiXCR and lists one record per CDR3 protein. The sample yields a few hundred thousand distinct CDR3 sequences, approximately 12% seen once. This sample is part of a study of CD8 T cells in ankylosing spondylitis. Notes on the study in general: Disease-linked clones bore a CD8+ phenotype, appearing relatively rarely in peripheral blood. Roughly eight highly homologous variants formed a TCR beta motif that appeared characteristic of ankylosing spondylitis blood.

CDR1 is SGHRS, CDR2 YFSETQ, per germline. This CDR3 region has 16 residues. V lost 5 bases, J lost 2 bases, and 16 bases lay in between. This clonotype was sampled from a male donor with ankylosing spondylitis or in good health (not recorded which). V and J are TRBV5-1 and TRBJ2-2, with a tentative D call TRBD1 (5 bases). The sequenced material came from blood, either unsorted or a sorted T cell fraction (not recorded which). The CDR3 DNA follows: TGCGCCAGCAGGGTTAAAGGACACCTTAACACCGGGGAGCTGTTTTTT. It specifies CASRVKGHLNTGELFF.